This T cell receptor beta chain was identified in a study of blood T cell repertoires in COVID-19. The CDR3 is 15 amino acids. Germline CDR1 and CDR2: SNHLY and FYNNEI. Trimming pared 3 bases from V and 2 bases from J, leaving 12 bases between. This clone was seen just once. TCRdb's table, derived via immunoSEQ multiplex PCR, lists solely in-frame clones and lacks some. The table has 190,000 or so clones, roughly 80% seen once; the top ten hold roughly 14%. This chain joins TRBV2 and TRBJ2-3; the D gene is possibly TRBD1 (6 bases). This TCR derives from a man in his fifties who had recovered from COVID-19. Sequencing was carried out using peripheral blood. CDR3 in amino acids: CASSDSRGTTDTQYF. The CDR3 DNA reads TGTGCCAGCAGTGACTCCAGGGGTACCACAGATACGCAGTATTTT.